This T cell receptor beta chain comes out of a study of technical replicates of blood from a handful of donors. This CDR3 comprises 14 residues. V was clipped by 4 bases and J by 2 bases; unmatched bases: 3. Method: immunoSEQ multiplex PCR; TCRdb's copy keeps in-frame clones and lacks some. Here the sample spans approximately 80,000 clones, about 91% being singletons. The sequencing sample was made of T cells isolated from PBMCs. The TCR originated in a human donor in good health. The chain recombines TRBV23-1 with TRBJ2-3; 7 positions agree with TRBD1. TRBV23-1 is annotated as an ORF whose role is uncertain. CDR3 nucleotide sequence: TGCGCCAGCAGTCCCGGGACAGTCACAGATACGCAGTATTTT. This sequence encodes CASSPGTVTDTQYF.